This TCR beta chain emerged from a study of blood T cell repertoires in COVID-19. Per the original data handling: Amplifying reference gene primers gave estimates of nucleated cell counts. Measured with immunoSEQ multiplex PCR; TCRdb has only the in-frame clones, and not every one. D and trimming come from the DNA, and the V and J calls and clone size come from that table. The repertoire includes roughly 30,000 clones, 60% to 80% of them detected once, and roughly 7.5% sits in the top ten. The CDR3 runs to 16 residues. Germline assignment: CDR1 SGHRS and CDR2 YFSETQ. The V end was cut by 3 bases, the J end by 6 bases, with 16 bases between.

The sample comprised peripheral blood. This receptor was obtained from a woman aged 55-70 years with acute or convalescent COVID-19. The rearrangement uses TRBV5-1 and TRBJ1-6; maybe TRBD1 (6 bases). CDR3 nucleotides: TGCGCCAGCAGCTACACAGGGTACGGACTTAATTCACCCCTCCACTTT. As protein: CASSYTGYGLNSPLHF.